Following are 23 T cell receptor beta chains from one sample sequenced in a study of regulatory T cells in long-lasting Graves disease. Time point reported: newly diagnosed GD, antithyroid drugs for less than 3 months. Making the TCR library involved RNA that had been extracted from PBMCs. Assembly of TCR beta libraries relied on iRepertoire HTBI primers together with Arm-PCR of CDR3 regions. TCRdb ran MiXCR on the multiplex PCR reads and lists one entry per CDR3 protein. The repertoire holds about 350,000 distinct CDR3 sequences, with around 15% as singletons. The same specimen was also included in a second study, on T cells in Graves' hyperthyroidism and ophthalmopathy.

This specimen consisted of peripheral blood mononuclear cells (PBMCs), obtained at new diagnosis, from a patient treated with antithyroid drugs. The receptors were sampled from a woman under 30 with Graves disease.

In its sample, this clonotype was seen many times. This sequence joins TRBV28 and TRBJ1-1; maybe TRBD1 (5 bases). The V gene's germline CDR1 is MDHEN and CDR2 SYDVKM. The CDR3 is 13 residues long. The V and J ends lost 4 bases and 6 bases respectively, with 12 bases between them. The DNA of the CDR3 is TGTGCCAGCAGTTCCCCAGGGAGGGCTGAAGCTTTCTTT. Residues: CASSSPGRAEAFF.

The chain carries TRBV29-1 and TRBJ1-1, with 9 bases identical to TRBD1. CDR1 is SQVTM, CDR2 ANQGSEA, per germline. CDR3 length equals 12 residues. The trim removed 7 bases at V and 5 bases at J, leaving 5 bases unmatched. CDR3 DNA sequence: TGCAGCGGTGGACAGGGGAAAACTGAAGCTTTCTTT. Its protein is CSGGQGKTEAFF.

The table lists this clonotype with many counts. The CDR3 sequence: CASSLRSGELFF. CDR3 nucleotide sequence: TGTGCCAGCAGCTTACGGTCCGGGGAGCTGTTTTTT. The genes are TRBV7-8 and TRBJ2-2, with D uncertain. The CDR3 totals 12 residues. The V and J ends lost 2 bases and 6 bases respectively, with 4 bases between them. CDR1 and CDR2 from the germline V gene are SGHVS and FQNEAQ.

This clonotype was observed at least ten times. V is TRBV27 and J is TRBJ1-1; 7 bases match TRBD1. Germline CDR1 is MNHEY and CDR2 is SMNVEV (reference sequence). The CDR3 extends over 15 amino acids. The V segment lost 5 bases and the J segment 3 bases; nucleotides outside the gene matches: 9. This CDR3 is CASSIQTGYHTEAFF. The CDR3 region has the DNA TGTGCCAGCAGTATACAGACAGGGTACCACACTGAAGCTTTCTTT.

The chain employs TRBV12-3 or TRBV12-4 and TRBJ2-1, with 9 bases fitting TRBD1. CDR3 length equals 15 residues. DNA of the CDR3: TGTGCGATCCTTGACCGGGACAGGGATCAAGGTGAGCAGTTCTTC. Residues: CAILDRDRDQGEQFF.

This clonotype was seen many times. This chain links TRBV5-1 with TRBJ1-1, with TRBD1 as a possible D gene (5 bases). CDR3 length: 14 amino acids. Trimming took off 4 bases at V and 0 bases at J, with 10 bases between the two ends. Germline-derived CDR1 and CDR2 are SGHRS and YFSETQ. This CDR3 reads CASSLDNLNTEAFF. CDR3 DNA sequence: TGCGCCAGCAGCCTGGACAACTTGAACACTGAAGCTTTCTTT.

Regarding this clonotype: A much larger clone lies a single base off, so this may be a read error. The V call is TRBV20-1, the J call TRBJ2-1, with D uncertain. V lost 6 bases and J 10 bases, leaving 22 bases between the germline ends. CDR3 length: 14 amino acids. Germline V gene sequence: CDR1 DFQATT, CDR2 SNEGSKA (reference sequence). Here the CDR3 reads CSATSAIFAHEQFF. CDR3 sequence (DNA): TGCAGTGCAACCTCCGCAATTTTCGCCCACGAGCAGTTCTTC.

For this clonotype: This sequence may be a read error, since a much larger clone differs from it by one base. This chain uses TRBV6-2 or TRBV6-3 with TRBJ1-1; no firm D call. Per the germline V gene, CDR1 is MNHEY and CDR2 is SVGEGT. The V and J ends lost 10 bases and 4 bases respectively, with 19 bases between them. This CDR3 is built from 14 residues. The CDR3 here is CAISRGSGSTEAFF. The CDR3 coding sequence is TGTGCCATCTCCCGAGGGAGCGGGAGCACTGAAGCTTTCTTT.

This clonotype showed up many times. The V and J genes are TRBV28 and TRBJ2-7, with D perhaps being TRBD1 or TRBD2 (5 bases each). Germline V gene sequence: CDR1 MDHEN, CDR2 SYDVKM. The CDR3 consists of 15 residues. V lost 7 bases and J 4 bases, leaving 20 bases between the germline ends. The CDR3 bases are TGTGCCAGCACCACCGCCGGGACGCCCTTTTACGAGCAGTACTTC. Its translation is CASTTAGTPFYEQYF.

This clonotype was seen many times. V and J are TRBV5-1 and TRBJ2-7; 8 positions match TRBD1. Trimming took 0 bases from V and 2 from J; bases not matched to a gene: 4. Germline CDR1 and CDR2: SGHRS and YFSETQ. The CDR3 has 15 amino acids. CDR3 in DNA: TGCGCCAGCAGCTTGGTAGGGGGACAGGCCTACGAGCAGTACTTC. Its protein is CASSLVGGQAYEQYF.

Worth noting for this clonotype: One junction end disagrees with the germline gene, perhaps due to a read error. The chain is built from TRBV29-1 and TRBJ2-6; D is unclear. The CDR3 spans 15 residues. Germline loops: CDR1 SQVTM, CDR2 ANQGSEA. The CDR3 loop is CSVEGIVSGANVLTF. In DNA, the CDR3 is TGCAGCGTGGAAGGGATTGTCTCTGGGGCCAACGTCCTGACTTTC.

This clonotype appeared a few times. The chain's CDR3 is CASSFVQIYGYTF. CDR3 DNA sequence: TGTGCCAGCAGTTTCGTGCAGATCTATGGCTACACCTTC. The chain employs TRBV28 and TRBJ1-2; D remains ambiguous. V was clipped by 3 bases and J by 4 bases, with 9 bases between them. The CDR3 consists of 13 residues. Germline-derived CDR1 and CDR2 are MDHEN and SYDVKM.

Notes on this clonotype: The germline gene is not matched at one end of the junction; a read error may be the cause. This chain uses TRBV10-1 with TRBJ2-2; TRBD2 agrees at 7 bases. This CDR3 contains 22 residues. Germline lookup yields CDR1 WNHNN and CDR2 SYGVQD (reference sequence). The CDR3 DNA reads TGCGCCAGCAGTGAGTCCGCCCCGGGGGGACTGCTGAAGGTAACGAACACCGGGAAGCTGTTTTTT. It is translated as CASSESAPGGLLKVTNTGKLFF.

The CDR3 is CASRRSPGGGANQPQHF. CDR3 DNA: TGTGCCAGCAGACGCTCCCCGGGGGGGGGGGCCAATCAGCCCCAGCATTTT. The chain recombines TRBV6-1 with TRBJ1-5, with D possibly TRBD1 on 6 matching bases. The germline gives CDR1 MNHNS, CDR2 SASEGT. The length of the CDR3 is 17 residues. Trimming stripped 6 bases from V and 3 bases from J, with 21 bases between.

The CDR3 is CASALGSSSFDEQFF. The CDR3 coding sequence is TGTGCCAGTGCGCTAGGCTCGAGTTCCTTCGATGAGCAGTTCTTC. This rearrangement joins TRBV19 to TRBJ2-1; no definite D call. The CDR3 runs 15 residues. CDR1 is LNHDA, CDR2 SQIVND, per germline (reference sequence). V lost 8 bases and J lost 8, with 22 bases in between.

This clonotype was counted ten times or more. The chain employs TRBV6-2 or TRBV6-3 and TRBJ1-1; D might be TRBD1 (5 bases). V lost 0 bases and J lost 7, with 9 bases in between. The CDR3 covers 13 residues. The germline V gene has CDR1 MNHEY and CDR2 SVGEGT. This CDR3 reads CASSYSRVHEAFF. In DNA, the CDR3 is TGTGCCAGCAGTTACTCCAGGGTGCATGAAGCTTTCTTT.

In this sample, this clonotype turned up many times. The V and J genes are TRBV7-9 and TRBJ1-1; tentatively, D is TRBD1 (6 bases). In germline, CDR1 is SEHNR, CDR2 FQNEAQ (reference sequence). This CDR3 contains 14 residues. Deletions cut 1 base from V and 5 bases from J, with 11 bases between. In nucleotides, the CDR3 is TGTGCCAGCAGCTTAGGACAGGCGGGTACTGAAGCTTTCTTT. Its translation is CASSLGQAGTEAFF.

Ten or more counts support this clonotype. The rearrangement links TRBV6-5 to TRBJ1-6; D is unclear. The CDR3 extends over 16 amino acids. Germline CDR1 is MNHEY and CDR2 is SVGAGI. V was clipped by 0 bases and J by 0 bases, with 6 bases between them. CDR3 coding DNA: TGTGCCAGCAGTTACTCAAGGAGCTCCTATAATTCACCCCTCCACTTT. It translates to CASSYSRSSYNSPLHF.

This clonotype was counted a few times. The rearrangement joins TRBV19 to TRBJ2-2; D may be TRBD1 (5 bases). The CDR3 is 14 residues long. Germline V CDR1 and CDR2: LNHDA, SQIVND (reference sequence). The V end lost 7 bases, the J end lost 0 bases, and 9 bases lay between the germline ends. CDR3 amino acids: CASTQATNTGELFF. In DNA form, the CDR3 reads TGTGCCAGTACACAGGCAACGAACACCGGGGAGCTGTTTTTT.

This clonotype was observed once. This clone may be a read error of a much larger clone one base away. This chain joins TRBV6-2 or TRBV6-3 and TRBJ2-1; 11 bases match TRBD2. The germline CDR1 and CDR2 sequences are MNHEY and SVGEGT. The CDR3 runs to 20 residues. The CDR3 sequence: CASSLLLAGVSFFSYSEQFF. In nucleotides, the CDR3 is TGTGCCAGCAGTCTACTACTAGCGGGAGTTTCCTTTTTCTCCTACAGTGAGCAGTTCTTC.

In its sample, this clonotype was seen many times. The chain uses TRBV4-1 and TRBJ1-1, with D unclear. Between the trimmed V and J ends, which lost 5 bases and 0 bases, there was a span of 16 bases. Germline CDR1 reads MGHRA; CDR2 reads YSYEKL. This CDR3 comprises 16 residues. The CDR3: CASSFRLGDMNTEAFF. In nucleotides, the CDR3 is TGCGCCAGCAGCTTCCGTTTAGGAGACATGAACACTGAAGCTTTCTTT.

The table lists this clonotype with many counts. The CDR3 DNA reads TGCGCCAGCAGCCAGGATACAGGGGAAGGACAGCCCCAGCATTTT. It specifies CASSQDTGEGQPQHF. V gene TRBV5-1 combines with J gene TRBJ1-5, with 7 bases aligning to TRBD1. Germline-derived CDR1 and CDR2 are SGHRS and YFSETQ. The CDR3 is 15 amino acids. V was clipped by 4 bases and J by 7 bases; unmatched bases: 11.

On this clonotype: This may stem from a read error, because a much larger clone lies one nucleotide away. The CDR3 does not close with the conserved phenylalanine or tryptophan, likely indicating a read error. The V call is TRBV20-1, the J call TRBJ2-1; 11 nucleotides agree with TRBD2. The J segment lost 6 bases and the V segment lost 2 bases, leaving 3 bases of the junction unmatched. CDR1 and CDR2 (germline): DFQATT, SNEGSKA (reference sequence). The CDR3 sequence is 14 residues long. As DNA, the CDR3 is TGCAGTGCTAGAACTAGCGGGGGAATCAATGAGCAGTTCCTC. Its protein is CSARTSGGINEQFL.